The T cell receptor beta chain described here comes from a study of blood T cell repertoires in COVID-19. Background on the study: Spain, Italy and the United States supplied samples that represented acute and convalescent COVID-19. PBMCs, B-cell-depleted T cells, or T cells provided the cDNA or gDNA that made up the material.

As originally analysed: From reference gene primer amplification, estimates of nucleated cell counts were derived. This table comes from immunoSEQ multiplex PCR, and its TCRdb copy is limited to in-frame clones, with some not included. That table gives V, J and clone size, and the DNA gave D and trimming. The sample holds roughly 220,000 clones, about three quarters seen once. This CDR3 region has 18 residues. From germline, CDR1 is SGHDT and CDR2 YYEEEE. J gave up 2 bases and V 4 bases, and 13 bases lay outside the gene matches. This clone occurred a few times. Sequenced material: peripheral blood. This rearrangement joins TRBV5-6 to TRBJ2-2, with TRBD1 identical over 8 bases. The TCR originated in a woman between 65 and 79 years old with acute or convalescent COVID-19. CDR3 residues: CASSTRTGPTSNTGELFF. CDR3 bases: TGTGCCAGCAGCACCCGGACAGGGCCTACTAGTAACACCGGGGAGCTGTTTTTT. The entire variable domain, with the rest obtained from reference TRBV5-6 and TRBJ2-2, is as follows: DAGVTQSPTHLIKTRGQQVTLRCSPKSGHDTVSWYQQALGQGPQFIFQYYEEEERQRGNFPDRFSGHQFPNYSSELNVNALLLGDSALYLCASSTRTGPTSNTGELFFGEGSRLTVL.